This T cell receptor beta chain was identified in a study of PD-1 blockade in classical Hodgkin lymphoma. Points from the study as a whole: TCR diversity at baseline was reported to be reduced in newly diagnosed patients relative to healthy donors.

Data came from immunoSEQ multiplex PCR; TCRdb stores just in-frame clones and leaves some out. The sample lists approximately 26,000 clones, about 80% occurring once. Points on this clone: Antigen: not known.

Time point described: cycle 4 day 1 (C4D1), after less than 7 weeks of nivolumab. In every patient, relapse followed autologous stem cell transplantation, while exposure to brentuximab vedotin differed. This TCR was sampled from a human donor with classical Hodgkin lymphoma. This specimen consisted of peripheral blood mononuclear cells (PBMCs), obtained before the fourth cycle of nivolumab.

CDR3 loop: CASSEARGANYGYTF. Here the CDR3 DNA reads TGTGCCAGCAGTGAAGCCCGAGGAGCTAACTATGGCTACACCTTC. The genes are TRBV6-1 and TRBJ1-2; no firm D call. V was cut by 0 bases and J by 0 bases, with 8 bases left in between. Germline V gene sequence: CDR1 MNHNS, CDR2 SASEGT. The CDR3 sequence is 15 residues long.